This TCR beta chain came from a study of cytotoxic CD8 clonotypes in ibrutinib-treated CLL. Study in general: Over 10 relapsed/refractory, around 14 treatment-naive; roughly 17 IGHV unmutated.

The germline V gene encodes CDR1 SGHTA and CDR2 FQGNSA. The CDR3 length is 14 residues. The V end was cut by 3 bases, the J end by 4 bases, with 9 bases between. Using immunoSEQ multiplex PCR, the repertoire was profiled, and TCRdb retains in-frame clones only, with some absent. This table holds 14,000 or so clones, more than 60% found once. This TCR was sampled from a human donor with chronic lymphocytic leukemia. The chain carries TRBV7-2 and TRBJ1-4, with no clear D. The sample was PBMCs, taken before ibrutinib treatment. The chain's CDR3 is CASSFPGRNEKLFF. In nucleotides, the CDR3 is TGTGCCAGCAGCTTCCCAGGCCGTAATGAAAAACTGTTTTTT.